The source of this T cell receptor beta chain is a study of blood T cells in healthy people across ages. This clonotype showed up just a few times. Alongside a J-beta primer mix, a sample-barcoded 5' primer served in a second PCR lasting about 6 to 12 cycles. TCRdb recomputed calls from the 5' RACE reads with MiXCR, one row per CDR3 protein. This table has just under 550,000 distinct CDR3 sequences, 24% appearing once. The germline V gene has CDR1 SGHNT and CDR2 YYREEE (reference sequence). V lost 4 bases and J lost 1; bases outside the gene matches: 13. The CDR3 runs to 17 residues. These same records also appear under a second study, on T cells of mothers and their children.

The chain links TRBV5-4 to TRBJ2-5; 7 positions match TRBD1. The source of this sequence is a boy aged 5-17 years in good health. The sequenced sample consisted of blood. CDR3 bases: TGTGCCAGCAGCCGGGGACGCGACAGGGATCTCCAAGAGACCCAGTACTTC. This translates into CASSRGRDRDLQETQYF.